The clone carrying this TCR beta chain occurred many times. As yet, its antigen is unknown. TCRdb ran MiXCR on the 5' RACE reads and lists one entry per CDR3 protein. The sample includes tens of thousands of distinct CDR3 sequences, almost 7.5% seen only once; the top ten take 5.5% to 6.5%. The sorted libraries drew on 950,000 to 1,000,000 T cells that were CD4+ or CD8+. This sample is part of a study of neurological immune-mediated disorders. General study findings and limits: Among expanded clones, no CDR3 amino acid sequences were shared across subjects, a pattern suggesting private repertoires in all groups.

The TCR was taken from a man in his fifties in good health. The sample was CD4+ T cells from blood.

The CDR3 DNA reads TGTGCCAGCAGTCCTGTGGTCACCGGGGAGCTGTTTTTT. It yields the protein CASSPVVTGELFF. This rearrangement joins TRBV6-2 or TRBV6-3 to TRBJ2-2; D is unclear. Deletions cut 5 bases from V and 4 bases from J, with 8 bases between. The V gene's germline CDR1 is MNHEY and CDR2 SVGEGT. The CDR3 length is 13 residues.